The entry below gives a single T cell receptor (beta chain) sequence along with its context. This sample was included in a study of blood T cell repertoires in COVID-19. Profiled with immunoSEQ multiplex PCR; TCRdb holds only in-frame clones, not every one. This sample has 150,000 or so clones, with roughly 90% found just once. J was trimmed by 0 bases and V by 2 bases; bases with no gene match: 5. The CDR3 spans 16 residues. In germline, CDR1 is WNHNN, CDR2 SYGVQD (reference sequence). The V and J genes are TRBV10-1 and TRBJ2-5; 8 nucleotides match TRBD2. Sample: peripheral blood. The receptor's source is a man aged 55-75 years with active or convalescent COVID-19. CDR3 in amino acids: CASSEMPAGDQETQYF. The CDR3, as DNA: TGCGCCAGCAGTGAGATGCCAGCGGGGGACCAAGAGACCCAGTACTTC.